This TCR beta chain derives from a study of T-cell reconstitution after alpha-beta-depleted transplantation in children. In this sample, this clonotype turned up many times. J gave up 2 bases and V 6 bases, and 9 bases lay outside the gene matches. The CDR3 has 16 amino acids. Germline CDR1 and CDR2: MNHGY and SAAAGT. Using unique molecular identifiers, the investigators prepared the TCRbeta library. TCRdb fed the PCR reads into MiXCR, producing one record per CDR3 protein. The table includes around 600,000 distinct CDR3 sequences, roughly a tenth detected once. The chain joins TRBV6-8 to TRBJ2-5, with 10 nucleotides matching TRBD2. The sample in question was PBMCs from the stem cell graft donor, obtained from the stem cell graft. This clonotype was sampled from a human donor who donated a stem cell graft to a child with acute myeloid leukemia. The CDR3 region has the DNA TGTGCCAGCAGGGACGCGACTAGCGGGCCTCAAGAGACCCAGTACTTC. Protein product: CASRDATSGPQETQYF.